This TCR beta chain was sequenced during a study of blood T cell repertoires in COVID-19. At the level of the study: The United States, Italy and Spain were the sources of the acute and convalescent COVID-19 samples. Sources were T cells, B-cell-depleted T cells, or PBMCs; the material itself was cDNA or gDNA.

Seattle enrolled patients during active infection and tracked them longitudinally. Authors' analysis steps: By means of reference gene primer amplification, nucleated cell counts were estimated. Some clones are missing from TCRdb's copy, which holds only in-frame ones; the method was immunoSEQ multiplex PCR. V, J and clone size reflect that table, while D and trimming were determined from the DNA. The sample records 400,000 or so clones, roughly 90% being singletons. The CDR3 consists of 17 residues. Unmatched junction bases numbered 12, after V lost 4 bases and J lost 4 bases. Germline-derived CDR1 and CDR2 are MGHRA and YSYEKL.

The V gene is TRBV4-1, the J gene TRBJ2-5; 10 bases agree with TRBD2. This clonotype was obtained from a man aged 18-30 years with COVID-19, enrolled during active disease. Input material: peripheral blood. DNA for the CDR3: TGCGCCAGCAGCCGAATACAAGCGGGGGGGCCGAGAGAGACCCAGTACTTC. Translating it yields CASSRIQAGGPRETQYF.